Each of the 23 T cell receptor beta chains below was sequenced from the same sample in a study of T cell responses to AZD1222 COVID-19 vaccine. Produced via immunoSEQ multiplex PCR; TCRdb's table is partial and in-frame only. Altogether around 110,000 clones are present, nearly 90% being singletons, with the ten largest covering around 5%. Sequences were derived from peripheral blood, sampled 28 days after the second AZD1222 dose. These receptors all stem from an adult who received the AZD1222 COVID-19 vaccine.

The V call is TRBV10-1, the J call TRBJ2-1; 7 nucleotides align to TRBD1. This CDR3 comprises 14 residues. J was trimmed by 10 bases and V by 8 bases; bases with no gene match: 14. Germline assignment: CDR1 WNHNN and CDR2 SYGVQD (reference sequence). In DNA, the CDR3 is TGCGCCAGCTCATCCCACAGGGGTGATAGGGAGCAGTTCTTC. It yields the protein CASSSHRGDREQFF.

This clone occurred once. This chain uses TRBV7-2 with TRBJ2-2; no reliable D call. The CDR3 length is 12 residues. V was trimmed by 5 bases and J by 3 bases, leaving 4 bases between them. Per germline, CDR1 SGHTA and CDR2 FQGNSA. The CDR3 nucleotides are TGTGCCAGCAGCCTCTACACCGGGGAGCTGTTTTTT. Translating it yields CASSLYTGELFF.

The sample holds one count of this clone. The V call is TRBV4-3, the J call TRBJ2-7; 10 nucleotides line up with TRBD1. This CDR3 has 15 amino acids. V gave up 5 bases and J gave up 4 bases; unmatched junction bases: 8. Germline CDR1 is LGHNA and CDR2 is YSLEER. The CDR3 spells CASSDRDRGRYEQYF. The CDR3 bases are TGCGCCAGCAGCGATAGGGACAGGGGAAGATACGAGCAGTACTTC.

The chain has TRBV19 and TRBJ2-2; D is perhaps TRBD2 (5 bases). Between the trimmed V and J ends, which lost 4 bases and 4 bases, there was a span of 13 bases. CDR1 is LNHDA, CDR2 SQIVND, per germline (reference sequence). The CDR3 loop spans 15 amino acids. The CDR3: CASSRMDAGTGELFF. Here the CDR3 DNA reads TGTGCCAGTAGTAGGATGGATGCGGGCACCGGGGAGCTGTTTTTT.

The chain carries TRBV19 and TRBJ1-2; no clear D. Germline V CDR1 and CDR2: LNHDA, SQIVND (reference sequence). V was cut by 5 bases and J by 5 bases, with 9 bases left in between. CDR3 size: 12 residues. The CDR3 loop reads CASSSSSYGYTF. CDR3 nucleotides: TGTGCCAGTAGTTCTTCTTCATATGGCTACACCTTC.

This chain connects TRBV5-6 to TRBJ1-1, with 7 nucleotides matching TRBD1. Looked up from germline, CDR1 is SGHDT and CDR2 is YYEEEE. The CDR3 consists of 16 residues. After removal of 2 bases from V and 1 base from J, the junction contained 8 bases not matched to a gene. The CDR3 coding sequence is TGTGCCAGCAGCTTCCCCAACAGGGGTCGGAACACTGAAGCTTTCTTT. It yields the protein CASSFPNRGRNTEAFF.

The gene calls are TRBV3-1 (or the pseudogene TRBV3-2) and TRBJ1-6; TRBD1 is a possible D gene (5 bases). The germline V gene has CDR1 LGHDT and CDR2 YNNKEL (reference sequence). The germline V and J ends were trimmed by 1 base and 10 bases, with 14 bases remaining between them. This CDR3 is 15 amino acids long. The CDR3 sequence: CASSQGEGWGSPLHF. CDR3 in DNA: TGTGCCAGCAGCCAAGGGGAGGGGTGGGGGTCACCCCTCCACTTT.

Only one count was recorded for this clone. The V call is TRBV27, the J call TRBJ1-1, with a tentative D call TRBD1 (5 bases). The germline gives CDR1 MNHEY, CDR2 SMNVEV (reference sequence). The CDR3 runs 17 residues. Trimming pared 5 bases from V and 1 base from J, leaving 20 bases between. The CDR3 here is CASSPEFISGTNTEAFF. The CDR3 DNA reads TGTGCCAGCAGTCCCGAGTTTATCTCAGGGACGAACACTGAAGCTTTCTTT.

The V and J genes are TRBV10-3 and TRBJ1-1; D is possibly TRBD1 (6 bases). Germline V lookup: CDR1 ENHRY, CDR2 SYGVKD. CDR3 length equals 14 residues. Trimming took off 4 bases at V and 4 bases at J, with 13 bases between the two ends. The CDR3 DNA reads TGTGCCATCAGTGGGACAGATGGGACCACTGAAGCTTTCTTT. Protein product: CAISGTDGTTEAFF.

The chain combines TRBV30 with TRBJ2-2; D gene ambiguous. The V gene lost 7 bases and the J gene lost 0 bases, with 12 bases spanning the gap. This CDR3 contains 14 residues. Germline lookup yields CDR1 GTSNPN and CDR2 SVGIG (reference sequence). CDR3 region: CASKQSSNTGELFF. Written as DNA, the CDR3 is TGTGCCTCTAAGCAGTCTTCGAACACCGGGGAGCTGTTTTTT.

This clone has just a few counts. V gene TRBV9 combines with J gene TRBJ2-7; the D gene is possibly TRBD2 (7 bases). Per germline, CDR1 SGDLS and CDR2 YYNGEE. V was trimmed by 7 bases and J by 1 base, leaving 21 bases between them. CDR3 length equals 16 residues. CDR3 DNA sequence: TGTGCCAGCTACTCAGGCCGGGGGGCGACATCCTACGAGCAGTACTTC. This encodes CASYSGRGATSYEQYF.

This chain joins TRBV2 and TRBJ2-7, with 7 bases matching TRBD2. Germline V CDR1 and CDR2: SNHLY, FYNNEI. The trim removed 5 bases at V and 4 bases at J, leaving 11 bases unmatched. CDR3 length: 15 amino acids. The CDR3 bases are TGTGCCAGCAGTCGGGAGGAAGGGTGGGCGTACGAGCAGTACTTC. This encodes CASSREEGWAYEQYF.

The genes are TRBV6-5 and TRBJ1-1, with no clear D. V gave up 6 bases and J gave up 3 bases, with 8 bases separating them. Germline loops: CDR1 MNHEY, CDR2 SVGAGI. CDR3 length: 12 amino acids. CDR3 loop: CASRPSDTEAFF. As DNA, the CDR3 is TGTGCCAGCAGACCAAGTGACACTGAAGCTTTCTTT.

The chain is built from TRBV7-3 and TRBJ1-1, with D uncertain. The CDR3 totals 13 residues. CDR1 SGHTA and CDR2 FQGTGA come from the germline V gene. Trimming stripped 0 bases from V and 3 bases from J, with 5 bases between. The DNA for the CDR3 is TGTGCCAGCAGCTTAACGGTATACACTGAAGCTTTCTTT. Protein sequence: CASSLTVYTEAFF.

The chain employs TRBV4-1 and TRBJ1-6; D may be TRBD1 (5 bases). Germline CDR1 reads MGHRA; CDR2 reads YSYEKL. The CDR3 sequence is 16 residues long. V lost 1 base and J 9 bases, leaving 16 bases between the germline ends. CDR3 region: CASSQGSAGVGSPLHF. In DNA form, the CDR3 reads TGCGCCAGCAGCCAAGGGTCAGCGGGGGTGGGTTCACCCCTCCACTTT.

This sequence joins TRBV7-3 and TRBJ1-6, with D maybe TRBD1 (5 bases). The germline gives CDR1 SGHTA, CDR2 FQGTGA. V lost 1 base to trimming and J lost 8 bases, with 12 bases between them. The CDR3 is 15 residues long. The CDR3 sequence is CASSLRQGRDSPLHF. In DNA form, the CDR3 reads TGTGCCAGCAGCTTAAGGCAGGGCCGGGATTCACCCCTCCACTTT.

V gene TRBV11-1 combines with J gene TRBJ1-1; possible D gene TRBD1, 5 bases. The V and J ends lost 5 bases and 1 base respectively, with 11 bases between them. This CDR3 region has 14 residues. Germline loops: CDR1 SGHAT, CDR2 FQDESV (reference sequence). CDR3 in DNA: TGTGCCAGCAGCGCTCAGGGATGGAACACTGAAGCTTTCTTT. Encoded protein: CASSAQGWNTEAFF.

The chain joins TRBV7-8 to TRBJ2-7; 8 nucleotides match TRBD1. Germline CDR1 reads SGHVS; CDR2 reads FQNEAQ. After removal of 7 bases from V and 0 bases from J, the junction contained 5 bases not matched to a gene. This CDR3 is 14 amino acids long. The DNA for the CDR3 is TGTGCCAGCACACTAACAGGGGGCTCCTACGAGCAGTACTTC. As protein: CASTLTGGSYEQYF.

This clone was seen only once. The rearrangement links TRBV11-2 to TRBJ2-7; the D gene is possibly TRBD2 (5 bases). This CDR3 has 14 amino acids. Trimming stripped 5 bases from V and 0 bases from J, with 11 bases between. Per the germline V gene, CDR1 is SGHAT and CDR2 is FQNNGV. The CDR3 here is CASSPGLSSYEQYF. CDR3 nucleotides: TGTGCCAGCAGCCCAGGACTCAGCTCCTACGAGCAGTACTTC.

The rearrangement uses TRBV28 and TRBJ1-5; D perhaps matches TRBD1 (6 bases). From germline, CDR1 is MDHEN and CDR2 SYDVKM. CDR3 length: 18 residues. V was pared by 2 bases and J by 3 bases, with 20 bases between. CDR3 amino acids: CASSLRVGIGGPNQPQHF. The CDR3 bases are TGTGCCAGCAGTTTAAGGGTGGGTATAGGGGGTCCCAATCAGCCCCAGCATTTT.

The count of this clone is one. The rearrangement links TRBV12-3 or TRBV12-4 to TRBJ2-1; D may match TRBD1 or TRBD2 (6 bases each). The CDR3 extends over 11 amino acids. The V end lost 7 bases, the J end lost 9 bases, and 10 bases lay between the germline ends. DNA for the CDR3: TGTGCCAGCACCAGGGGAGGTGAGCAGTTCTTC. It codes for CASTRGGEQFF.

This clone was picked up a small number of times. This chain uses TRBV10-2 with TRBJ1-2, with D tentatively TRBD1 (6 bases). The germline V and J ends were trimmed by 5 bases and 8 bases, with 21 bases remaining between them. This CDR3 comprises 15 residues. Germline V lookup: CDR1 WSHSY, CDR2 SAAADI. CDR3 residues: CASSRSRDTSEGYTF. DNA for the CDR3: TGCGCCAGCAGTCGGTCGCGGGACACCTCGGAAGGCTACACCTTC.

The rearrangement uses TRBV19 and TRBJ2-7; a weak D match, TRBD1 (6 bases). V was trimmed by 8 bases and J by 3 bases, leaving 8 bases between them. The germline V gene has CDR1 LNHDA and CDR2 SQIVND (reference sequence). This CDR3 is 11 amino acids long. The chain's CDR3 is CASQGNYEQYF. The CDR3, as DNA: TGTGCCAGTCAGGGGAACTACGAGCAGTACTTC.